The rows below give T cell receptor beta chains drawn from one sample of a study of T-cell memory formation after mild COVID-19. A single record per CDR3 protein comes from TCRdb applying MiXCR to the 5' RACE reads. This table has about 600,000 distinct CDR3 sequences, roughly a fifth appearing once. Source material: PBMCs or a T cell subset sorted from them (not recorded which). All receptors come from an adult woman who had mild COVID-19 (a few samples of this study predate the infection). Cell type and time point are not known. Both conserved end residues are part of each CDR3. The D gene is left open where the match is weak. Clone size, where shown, is once, few, many, or a class for clones that have expanded.

clone size: many
V gene: TRBV20-1
D gene: TRBD2
J gene: TRBJ2-1
CDR3 DNA: TGCAGTGCCGCGTCGGGACTAGCGGGGGATGAGCAGTTCTTC
CDR3 protein: CSAASGLAGDEQFF

clone size: few
V gene: TRBV24-1
D gene: .
J gene: TRBJ2-5
CDR3 DNA: TGTGCCACCAGTGATTTGCAGGGGGGTCGAGAGACCCAGTACTTC
CDR3 protein: CATSDLQGGRETQYF

clone size: .
V gene: TRBV25-1
D gene: .
J gene: TRBJ1-4
CDR3 DNA: TGTGCCAGCAGTGAATGGGGGGCGGGGGATGAAAAACTGTTTTTT
CDR3 protein: CASSEWGAGDEKLFF

clone size: .
V gene: TRBV20-1
D gene: TRBD1
J gene: TRBJ1-2
CDR3 DNA: TGCAGTGCTATTCCGGGACAGGCGACATTTAACTATGGCTACACCTTC
CDR3 protein: CSAIPGQATFNYGYTF

clone size: .
V gene: TRBV20-1
D gene: .
J gene: TRBJ1-2
CDR3 DNA: TGCAGTGCTAACAGGGTTAGGGGTGGCTACACCTTC
CDR3 protein: CSANRVRGGYTF

clone size: few
V gene: TRBV9
D gene: TRBD2
J gene: TRBJ2-2
CDR3 DNA: TGTGCCAGCAGCGTAAGCGGGGGGCTTAACACCGGGGAGCTGTTTTTT
CDR3 protein: CASSVSGGLNTGELFF

clone size: .
V gene: TRBV4-2
D gene: TRBD1
J gene: TRBJ1-6
CDR3 DNA: TGTGCCAGCAGCCAGGACCCACAGGGGGCGGTGGGTTCACCCCTCCACTTT
CDR3 protein: CASSQDPQGAVGSPLHF

clone size: .
V gene: TRBV5-1
D gene: .
J gene: TRBJ2-1
CDR3 DNA: TGCGCCAGCAGCTTGGTAGTCCGAGGGTTGGGGGACGGCTACAATGAGCAGTTCTTC
CDR3 protein: CASSLVVRGLGDGYNEQFF

clone size: .
V gene: TRBV7-9
D gene: .
J gene: TRBJ2-1
CDR3 DNA: TGTGCCAGCAGCTTAGTTGCAGGGTGGTCCTACAATGAGCAGTTCTTC
CDR3 protein: CASSLVAGWSYNEQFF

clone size: .
V gene: TRBV20-1
D gene: .
J gene: TRBJ1-3
CDR3 DNA: TGCAGTGCTTACCCCCTGGGGGTTGGAGAAAACACCATATATTTT
CDR3 protein: CSAYPLGVGENTIYF

clone size: few
V gene: TRBV2
D gene: .
J gene: TRBJ1-1
CDR3 DNA: TGTGCCAGCATCCCGACAGAACCGCACCCTGAAGCTTTCTTT
CDR3 protein: CASIPTEPHPEAFF

clone size: few
V gene: TRBV7-2
D gene: .
J gene: TRBJ2-7
CDR3 DNA: TGTGCCAGCAGCTTAGGGGTAGCGGTCTACGAGCAGTACTTC
CDR3 protein: CASSLGVAVYEQYF

clone size: .
V gene: TRBV12-3/TRBV12-4
D gene: TRBD1
J gene: TRBJ2-5
CDR3 DNA: TGTGCCAGCACACGGACAGGGTGGTTGGAAGAGACCCAGTACTTC
CDR3 protein: CASTRTGWLEETQYF

clone size: .
V gene: TRBV6-2/TRBV6-3
D gene: TRBD2
J gene: TRBJ2-7
CDR3 DNA: TGTGCCAGCAGACTAGCGGGAGGGCCCTACGAGCAGTACTTC
CDR3 protein: CASRLAGGPYEQYF

clone size: .
V gene: TRBV6-2/TRBV6-3
D gene: TRBD2
J gene: TRBJ2-7
CDR3 DNA: TGTGCCAGCAGTTACTGGCTAGCGGGGTCCTACGAGCAGTACTTC
CDR3 protein: CASSYWLAGSYEQYF

clone size: .
V gene: TRBV27
D gene: TRBD1
J gene: TRBJ1-1
CDR3 DNA: TGTGCCAGCAGGGGGACAGGGGACACTGAAGCTTTCTTT
CDR3 protein: CASRGTGDTEAFF

clone size: .
V gene: TRBV3-1
D gene: .
J gene: TRBJ2-1
CDR3 DNA: TGTGCCAGCAGCCAAGTTTACGCTAGTCCGTTCTTC
CDR3 protein: CASSQVYASPFF

clone size: few
V gene: TRBV7-3
D gene: .
J gene: TRBJ2-1
CDR3 DNA: TGTGCCAGCAGCCCTAACGGGGGAGACTACAATGAGCAGTTCTTC
CDR3 protein: CASSPNGGDYNEQFF

clone size: once
V gene: TRBV3-1
D gene: TRBD1
J gene: TRBJ2-5
CDR3 DNA: TGTGCCAGCAGCCACCGGACAGGGGTAGGGACCCAGTACTTC
CDR3 protein: CASSHRTGVGTQYF

clone size: .
V gene: TRBV7-3
D gene: .
J gene: TRBJ2-1
CDR3 DNA: TGTGCCAGCAGCCTCACTGGCCCGACTACAAATGAGCAGTTCTTC
CDR3 protein: CASSLTGPTTNEQFF

clone size: many
V gene: TRBV5-1
D gene: TRBD2
J gene: TRBJ2-1
CDR3 DNA: TGCGCCAGCAGCTTGGAGCGGGGGGACAATGAGCAGTTCTTC
CDR3 protein: CASSLERGDNEQFF

clone size: .
V gene: TRBV12-3/TRBV12-4
D gene: .
J gene: TRBJ2-3
CDR3 DNA: TGTGCCAGCGGACAGTTAGATACGCAGTATTTT
CDR3 protein: CASGQLDTQYF

clone size: .
V gene: TRBV30
D gene: TRBD2
J gene: TRBJ2-1
CDR3 DNA: TGTGCCTGGAAGGTAGCGGGAGAGTGGGATGAGCAGTTCTTC
CDR3 protein: CAWKVAGEWDEQFF

clone size: .
V gene: TRBV12-3/TRBV12-4
D gene: .
J gene: TRBJ2-5
CDR3 DNA: TGTGCCAGCATTGGAGCGAGTCGAGGGGCCCAGTACTTC
CDR3 protein: CASIGASRGAQYF

clone size: few
V gene: TRBV6-5
D gene: .
J gene: TRBJ1-4
CDR3 DNA: TGTGCCAGCAGTTACTCTGACAGTTCGAATGAAAAACTGTTTTTT
CDR3 protein: CASSYSDSSNEKLFF

clone size: few
V gene: TRBV5-5
D gene: .
J gene: TRBJ1-6
CDR3 DNA: TGTGCCAGCAGCGGCGGCAGGGGCGATAATTCACCCCTCCACTTT
CDR3 protein: CASSGGRGDNSPLHF

clone size: .
V gene: TRBV21-1
D gene: .
J gene: TRBJ1-2
CDR3 DNA: TGTGCCAGCAGCAAACACCACAGGGTAAATGGCTACACCTTC
CDR3 protein: CASSKHHRVNGYTF

clone size: .
V gene: TRBV5-6
D gene: TRBD2
J gene: TRBJ2-1
CDR3 DNA: TGTGCCAGCAGCCCGGCGGGGGGGCCTTCGAATGAGCAGTTCTTC
CDR3 protein: CASSPAGGPSNEQFF